This T cell receptor (beta chain) was obtained from a study of blood T cell repertoires in COVID-19. In the study overall: Sources were T cells, B-cell-depleted T cells, or PBMCs; the material itself was cDNA or gDNA.

Original methodology: Cell counts per sample came from amplifying reference gene primers. Sequencing used immunoSEQ multiplex PCR; TCRdb keeps in-frame clones, though not all of them. That table supplies the V and J calls and clone size; D and trimming were determined from the DNA. This table holds hundreds of thousands of clones, about 89% found once. Material for sequencing was peripheral blood. This receptor was obtained from a woman aged 50 to 60 with COVID-19, enrolled during active disease.

CDR3 sequence (DNA): TGCGCCAGCAGCCCGGGACAGGTGAACACTGAAGCTTTCTTT. Its protein is CASSPGQVNTEAFF. The chain recombines TRBV5-1 with TRBJ1-1, with 8 bases matching TRBD1. The CDR3 is 14 amino acids. The V gene's germline CDR1 is SGHRS and CDR2 YFSETQ. Germline trimming cut 4 bases from V and 0 bases from J; bases unmatched to any gene: 2.